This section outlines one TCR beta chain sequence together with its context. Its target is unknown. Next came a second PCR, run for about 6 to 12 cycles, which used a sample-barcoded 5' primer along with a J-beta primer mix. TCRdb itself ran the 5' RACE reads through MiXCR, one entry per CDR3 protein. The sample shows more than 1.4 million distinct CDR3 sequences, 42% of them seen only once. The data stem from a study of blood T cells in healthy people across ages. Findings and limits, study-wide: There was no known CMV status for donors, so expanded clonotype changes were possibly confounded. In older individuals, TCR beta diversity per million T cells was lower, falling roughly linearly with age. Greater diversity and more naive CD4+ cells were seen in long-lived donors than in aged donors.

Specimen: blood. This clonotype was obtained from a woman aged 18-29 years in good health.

CDR3 DNA sequence: TGCAGTGCGGTACCGGGACAGGGGGTTGCAGATACGCAGTATTTT. The encoded protein is CSAVPGQGVADTQYF. The rearrangement links TRBV20-1 to TRBJ2-3; 11 nucleotides match TRBD1. The CDR3 consists of 15 residues. Germline V gene lookup returns CDR1 DFQATT and CDR2 SNEGSKA (reference sequence). Germline trimming cut 6 bases from V and 4 bases from J; bases unmatched to any gene: 9.